This T cell receptor beta chain came from a study of blood T cell repertoires in COVID-19. Study summary: There were acute and convalescent COVID-19 samples, and they came from the United States, Italy and Spain. PBMCs, B-cell-depleted T cells, or T cells provided the cDNA or gDNA that made up the material.

Source study methods: Amplification of reference gene primers was used by the study to estimate nucleated cell counts. TCRdb keeps only in-frame clones here, not all; method: immunoSEQ multiplex PCR. The DNA gave D and trimming, while V, J and clone size come from that table. This table holds about 240,000 clones, 82% found once. Sequencing input: peripheral blood. The source is a woman in her 70s with acute or convalescent COVID-19.

The chain's CDR3 is CAIKHSAGGPSEQFF. Here the CDR3 DNA reads TGTGCCATCAAGCATTCGGCGGGGGGGCCGAGTGAGCAGTTCTTC. The J gene is TRBJ2-1, the V gene TRBV10-3, with 9 bases matching TRBD2. This CDR3 contains 15 residues. Germline CDR1 reads ENHRY; CDR2 reads SYGVKD. The V and J ends lost 7 bases and 9 bases, in that order; junction bases with no gene match: 13.